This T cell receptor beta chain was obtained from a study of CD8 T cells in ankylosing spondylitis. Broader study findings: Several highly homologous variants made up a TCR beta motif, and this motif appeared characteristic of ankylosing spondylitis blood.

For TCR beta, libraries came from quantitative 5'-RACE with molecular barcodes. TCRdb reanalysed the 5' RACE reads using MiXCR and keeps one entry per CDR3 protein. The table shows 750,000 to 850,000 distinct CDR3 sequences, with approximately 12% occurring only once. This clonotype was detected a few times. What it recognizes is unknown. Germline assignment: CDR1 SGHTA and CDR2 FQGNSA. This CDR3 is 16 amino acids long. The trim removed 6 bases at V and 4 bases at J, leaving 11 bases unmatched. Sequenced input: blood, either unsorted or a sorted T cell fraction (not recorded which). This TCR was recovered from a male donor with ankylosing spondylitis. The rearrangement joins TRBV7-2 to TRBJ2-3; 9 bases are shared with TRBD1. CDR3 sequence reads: CASRRPGQGSPDTQYF. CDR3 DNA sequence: TGTGCCAGCAGGCGCCCGGGACAGGGCTCCCCAGATACGCAGTATTTT.